This T cell receptor beta chain was captured in a study of OX40 agonist ivuxolimab in advanced cancers. V was cut by 6 bases and J by 4 bases, with 13 bases left in between. Per germline, CDR1 MDHEN and CDR2 SYDVKM. CDR3 size: 14 residues. Sequenced by immunoSEQ multiplex PCR; TCRdb stores in-frame clones only, minus some. The sample has 57,000 or so clones; around nine tenths are singletons. The sample in question was CD4+ or CD8+ T cells sorted from blood, obtained in a trial of the OX40 agonist ivuxolimab. The source of this sequence is an adult with an advanced solid tumor such as melanoma, head and neck, liver or kidney cancer. This chain connects TRBV28 to TRBJ2-1; tentative D call: TRBD1 (5 bases). This chain's CDR3 is CASSPVGAYNEQFF. CDR3 nucleotide sequence: TGTGCCAGCAGCCCAGTAGGGGCTTACAATGAGCAGTTCTTC.